The sequence of this T cell receptor (beta chain) was determined in a study of T cell repertoires in cytomegalovirus infection. Across the whole study: Indications of both CMV infection and matching HLA type were provided by public TCR beta signatures. Findings and caveats of the study: Cumulative frequency (of public TCR beta family members) identified carriers of CMV plus the relevant HLA. HLA-C-restricted, CMV-specific TCR beta clonotypes were dominant ex vivo.

Each CDR3 protein is one row after TCRdb ran MiXCR on the reads. The sample holds 450,000 to 550,000 distinct CDR3 sequences, about 15% seen once. V dropped 4 bases and J dropped 6 bases, with 9 bases sitting between them. The germline CDR1 and CDR2 sequences are SQVTM and ANQGSEA. The CDR3 totals 11 residues. About this clonotype itself: Its cognate antigen is unknown.

Sequencing was carried out using CD8+ T cells from PBMCs. The receptor's source is a human donor in good health (CMV status not recorded). Some clones in this sample may be carry-over from other donors' samples. The chain links TRBV29-1 to TRBJ1-2; possible D gene TRBD1, 5 bases. CDR3 nucleotide sequence: TGCAGCGTTGGGGGCAGAAATGGCTACACCTTC. Amino acids: CSVGGRNGYTF. The complete variable domain, with remaining parts taken from reference TRBV29-1 and TRBJ1-2, reads SAVISQKPSRDICQRGTSLTIQCQVDSQVTMMFWYRQQPGQSLTLIATANQGSEATYESGFVIDKFPISRPNLTFSTLTVSNMSPEDSSIYLCSVGGRNGYTFGSGTRLTVV.